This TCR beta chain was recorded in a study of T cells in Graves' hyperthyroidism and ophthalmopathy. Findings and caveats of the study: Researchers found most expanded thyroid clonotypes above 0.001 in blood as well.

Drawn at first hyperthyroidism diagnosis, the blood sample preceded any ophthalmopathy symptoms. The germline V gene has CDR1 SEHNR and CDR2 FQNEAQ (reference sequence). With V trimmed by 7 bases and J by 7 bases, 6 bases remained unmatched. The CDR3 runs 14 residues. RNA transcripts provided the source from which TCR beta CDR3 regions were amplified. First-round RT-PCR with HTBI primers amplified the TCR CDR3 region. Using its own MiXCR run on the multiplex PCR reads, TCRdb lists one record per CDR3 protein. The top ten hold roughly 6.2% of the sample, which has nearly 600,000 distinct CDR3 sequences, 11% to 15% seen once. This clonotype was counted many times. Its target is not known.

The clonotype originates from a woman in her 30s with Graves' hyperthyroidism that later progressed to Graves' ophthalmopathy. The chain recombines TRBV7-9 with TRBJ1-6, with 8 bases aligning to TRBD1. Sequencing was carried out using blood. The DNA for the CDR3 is TGTGCCAGCACCCAGGGGGCGCGGAATTCACCCCTCCACTTT. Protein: CASTQGARNSPLHF.